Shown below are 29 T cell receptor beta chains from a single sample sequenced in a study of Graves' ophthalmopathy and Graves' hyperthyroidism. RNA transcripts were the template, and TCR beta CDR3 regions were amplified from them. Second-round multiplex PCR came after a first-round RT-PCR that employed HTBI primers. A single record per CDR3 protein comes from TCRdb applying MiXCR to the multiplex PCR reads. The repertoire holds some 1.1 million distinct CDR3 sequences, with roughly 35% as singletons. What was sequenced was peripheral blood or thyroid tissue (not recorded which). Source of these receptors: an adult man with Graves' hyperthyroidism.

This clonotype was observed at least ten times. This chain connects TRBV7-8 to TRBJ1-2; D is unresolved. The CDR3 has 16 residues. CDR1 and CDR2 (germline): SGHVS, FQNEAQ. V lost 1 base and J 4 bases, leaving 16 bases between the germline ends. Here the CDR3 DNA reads TGTGCCAGCAGCTTAGGTAGGCGGGTCGATGCCTATGGCTACACCTTC. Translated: CASSLGRRVDAYGYTF.

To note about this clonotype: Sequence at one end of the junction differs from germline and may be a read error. Here the CDR3 reads CASRPGPTSGNTIYF. The DNA of the CDR3 is TGTGCCAGCAGGCCGGGACCTACCTCTGGAAACACCATATATTTT. The chain recombines TRBV10-1 with TRBJ1-3; D is possibly TRBD1 (5 bases). The CDR3 totals 15 residues. Germline V lookup: CDR1 WNHNN, CDR2 SYGVQD (reference sequence).

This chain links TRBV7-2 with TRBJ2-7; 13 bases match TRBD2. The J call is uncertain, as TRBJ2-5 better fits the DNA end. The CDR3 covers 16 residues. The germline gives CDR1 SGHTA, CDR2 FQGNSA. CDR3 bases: TGTGCCAGCAGCCCCCGGGGACTAGCGGGGCGGGAGACCCAGTACTTC. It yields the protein CASSPRGLAGRETQYF.

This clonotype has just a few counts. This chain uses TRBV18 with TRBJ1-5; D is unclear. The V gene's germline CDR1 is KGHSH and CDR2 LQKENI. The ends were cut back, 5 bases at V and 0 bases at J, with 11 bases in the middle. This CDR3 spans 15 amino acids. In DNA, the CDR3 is TGTGCCAGCTCAAGAGACTGGTATAGCAATCAGCCCCAGCATTTT. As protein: CASSRDWYSNQPQHF.

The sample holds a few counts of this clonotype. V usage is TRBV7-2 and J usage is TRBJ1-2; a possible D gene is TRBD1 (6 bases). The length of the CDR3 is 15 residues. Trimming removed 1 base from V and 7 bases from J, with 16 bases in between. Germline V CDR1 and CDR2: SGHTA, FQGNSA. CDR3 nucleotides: TGTGCCAGCAGCTTAGGGACAGTCATGGATCCTGGCTACACCTTC. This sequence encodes CASSLGTVMDPGYTF. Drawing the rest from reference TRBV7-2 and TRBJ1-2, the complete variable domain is GAGVSQSPSNKVTEKGKDVELRCDPISGHTALYWYRQSLGQGLEFLIYFQGNSAPDKSGLPSDRFSAERTGGSVSTLTIQRTQQEDSAVYLCASSLGTVMDPGYTFGSGTRLTVV.

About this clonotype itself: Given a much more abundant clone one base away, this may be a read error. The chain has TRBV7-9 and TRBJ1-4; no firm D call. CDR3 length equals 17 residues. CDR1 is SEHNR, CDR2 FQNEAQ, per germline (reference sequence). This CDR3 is CAGSLRPGHIFSEKLFF. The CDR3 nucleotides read TGTGCCGGCAGCTTACGTCCAGGTCACATATTTAGCGAAAAACTGTTTTTT.

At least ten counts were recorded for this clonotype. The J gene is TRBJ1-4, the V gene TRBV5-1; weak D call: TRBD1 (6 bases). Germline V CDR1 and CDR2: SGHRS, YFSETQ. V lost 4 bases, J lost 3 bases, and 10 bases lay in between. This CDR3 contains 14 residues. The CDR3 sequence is CASSAGQSNEKLFF. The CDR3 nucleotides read TGCGCCAGCAGCGCTGGACAGTCTAATGAAAAACTGTTTTTT. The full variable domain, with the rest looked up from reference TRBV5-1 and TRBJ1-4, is KAGVTQTPRYLIKTRGQQVTLSCSPISGHRSVSWYQQTPGQGLQFLFEYFSETQRNKGNFPGRFSGRQFSNSRSEMNVSTLELGDSALYLCASSAGQSNEKLFFGSGTQLSVL.

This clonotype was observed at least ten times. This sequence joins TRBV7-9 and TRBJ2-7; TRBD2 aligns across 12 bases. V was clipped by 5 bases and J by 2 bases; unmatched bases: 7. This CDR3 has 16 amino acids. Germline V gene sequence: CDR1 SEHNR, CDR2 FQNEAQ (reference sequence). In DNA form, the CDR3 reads TGTGCCAGCAGCCTCCCGCCTAGCGGGGGGGCCTACGAGCAGTACTTC. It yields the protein CASSLPPSGGAYEQYF.

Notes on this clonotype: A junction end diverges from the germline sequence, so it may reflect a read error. CDR3 sequence reads: CASSPRHLGRAGEPFF. DNA of the CDR3: TGTGCCAGCAGCCCAAGACATCTAGGGAGGGCCGGGGAGCCGTTTTTT. The chain has TRBV9 and TRBJ2-2; 7 bases are a match to TRBD2. The CDR3 length is 16 residues. Per the germline V gene, CDR1 is SGDLS and CDR2 is YYNGEE. Together with reference TRBV9 and TRBJ2-2, the CDR3 gives the full variable domain: DSGVTQTPKHLITATGQRVTLRCSPRSGDLSVYWYQQSLDQGLQFLIQYYNGEERAKGNILERFSAQQFPDLHSELNLSSLELGDSALYFCASSPRHLGRAGEPFFGEGSRLTVL.

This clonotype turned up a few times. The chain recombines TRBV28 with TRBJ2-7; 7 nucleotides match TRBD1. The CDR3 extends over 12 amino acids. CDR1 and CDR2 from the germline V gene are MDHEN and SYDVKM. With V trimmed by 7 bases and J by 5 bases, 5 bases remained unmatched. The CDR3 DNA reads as TGTGCCAGCAACTACAGGGGCAACGAGCAGTACTTC. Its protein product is CASNYRGNEQYF.

The chain's CDR3 is CASSPRAPRDYEQYF. In DNA form, the CDR3 reads TGTGCCAGCAGTCCCCGGGCCCCGAGGGACTACGAGCAGTACTTC. This chain uses TRBV6-1 with TRBJ2-7; maybe TRBD2 (5 bases). Germline values: CDR1 MNHNS, CDR2 SASEGT. The CDR3 has 15 residues. Trimming shortened V by 5 bases and J by 3 bases, and 17 bases separated the two germline ends.

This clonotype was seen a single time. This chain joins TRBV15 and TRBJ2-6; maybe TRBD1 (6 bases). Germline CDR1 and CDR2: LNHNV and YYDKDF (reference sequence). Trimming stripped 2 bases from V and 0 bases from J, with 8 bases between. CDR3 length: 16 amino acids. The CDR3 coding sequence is TGTGCCACCAGCAGAACGGACAGCTCTGGGGCCAACGTCCTGACTTTC. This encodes CATSRTDSSGANVLTF.

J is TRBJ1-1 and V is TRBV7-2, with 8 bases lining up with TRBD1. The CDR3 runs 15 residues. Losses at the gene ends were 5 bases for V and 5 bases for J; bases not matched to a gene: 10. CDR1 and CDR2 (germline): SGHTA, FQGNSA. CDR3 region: CASSPSQGARTEAFF. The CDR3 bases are TGTGCCAGCAGCCCTTCTCAGGGGGCGCGAACTGAAGCTTTCTTT.

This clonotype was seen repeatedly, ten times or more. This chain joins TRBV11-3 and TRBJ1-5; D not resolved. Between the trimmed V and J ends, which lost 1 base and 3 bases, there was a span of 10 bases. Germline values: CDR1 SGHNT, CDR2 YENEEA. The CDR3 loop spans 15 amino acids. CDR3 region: CASSLGSGFNQPQHF. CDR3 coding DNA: TGTGCCAGCAGCTTAGGATCCGGGTTCAATCAGCCCCAGCATTTT. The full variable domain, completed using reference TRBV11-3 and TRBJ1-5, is EAGVVQSPRYKIIEKKQPVAFWCNPISGHNTLYWYLQNLGQGPELLIRYENEEAVDDSQLPKDRFSAERLKGVDSTLKIQPAELGDSAVYLCASSLGSGFNQPQHFGDGTRLSIL.

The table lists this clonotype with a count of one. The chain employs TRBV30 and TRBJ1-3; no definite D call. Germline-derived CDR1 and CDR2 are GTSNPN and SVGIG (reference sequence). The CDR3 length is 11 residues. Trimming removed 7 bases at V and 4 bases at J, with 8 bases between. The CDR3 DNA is TGTGCCTTCGACCCCGGAAACACCATATATTTT. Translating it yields CAFDPGNTIYF.

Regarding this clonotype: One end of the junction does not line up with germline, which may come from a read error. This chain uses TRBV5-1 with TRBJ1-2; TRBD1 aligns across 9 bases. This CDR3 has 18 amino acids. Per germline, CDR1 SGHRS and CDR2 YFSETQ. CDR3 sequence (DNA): TGTGCCAGCAGCCCAGGCGGGACAGGGAATTCCTACCTAGATGGCTACACCTTC. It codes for CASSPGGTGNSYLDGYTF.

The CDR3 region is CASSPFQGDQPQHF. DNA for the CDR3: TGTGCCAGCAGTCCGTTCCAGGGAGATCAGCCCCAGCATTTT. The rearrangement links TRBV25-1 to TRBJ1-5, with D tentatively TRBD1 (5 bases). CDR1 and CDR2 from the germline V gene are MGHDK and SYGVNS. The CDR3 covers 14 residues. The germline V and J ends were trimmed by 5 bases and 5 bases, with 13 bases remaining between them.

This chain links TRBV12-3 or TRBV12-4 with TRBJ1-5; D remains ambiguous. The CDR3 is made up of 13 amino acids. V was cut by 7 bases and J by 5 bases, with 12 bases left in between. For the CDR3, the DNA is TGTGCCAGCACCGGGGAGGCGCATCAGCCCCAGCATTTT. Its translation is CASTGEAHQPQHF.

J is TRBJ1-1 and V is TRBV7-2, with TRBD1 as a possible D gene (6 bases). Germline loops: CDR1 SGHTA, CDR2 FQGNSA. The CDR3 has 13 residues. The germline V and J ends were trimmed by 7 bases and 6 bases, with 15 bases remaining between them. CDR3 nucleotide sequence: TGTGCCAGCATCCGGACAGTTTCTCCTGAAGCTTTCTTT. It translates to CASIRTVSPEAFF.

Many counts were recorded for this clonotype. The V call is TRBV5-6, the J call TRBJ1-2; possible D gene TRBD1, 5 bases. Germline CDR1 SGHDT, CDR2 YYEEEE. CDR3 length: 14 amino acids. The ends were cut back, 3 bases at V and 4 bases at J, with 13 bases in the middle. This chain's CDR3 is CASSYAGVGYGYTF. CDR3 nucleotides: TGTGCCAGCAGCTACGCGGGGGTAGGCTATGGCTACACCTTC. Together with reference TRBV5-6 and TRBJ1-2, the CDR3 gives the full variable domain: DAGVTQSPTHLIKTRGQQVTLRCSPKSGHDTVSWYQQALGQGPQFIFQYYEEEERQRGNFPDRFSGHQFPNYSSELNVNALLLGDSALYLCASSYAGVGYGYTFGSGTRLTVV.

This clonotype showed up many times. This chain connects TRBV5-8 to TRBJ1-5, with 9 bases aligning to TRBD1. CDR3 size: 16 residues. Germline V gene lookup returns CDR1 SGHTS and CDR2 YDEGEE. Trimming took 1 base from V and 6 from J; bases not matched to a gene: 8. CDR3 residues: CASSLLQGASGQPQHF. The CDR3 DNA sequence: TGTGCCAGCAGCTTGCTACAGGGGGCAAGCGGTCAGCCCCAGCATTTT. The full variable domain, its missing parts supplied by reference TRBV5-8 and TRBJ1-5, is EAGVTQSPTHLIKTRGQQATLRCSPISGHTSVYWYQQALGLGLQFLLWYDEGEERNRGNFPPRFSGRQFPNYSSELNVNALELEDSALYLCASSLLQGASGQPQHFGDGTRLSIL.

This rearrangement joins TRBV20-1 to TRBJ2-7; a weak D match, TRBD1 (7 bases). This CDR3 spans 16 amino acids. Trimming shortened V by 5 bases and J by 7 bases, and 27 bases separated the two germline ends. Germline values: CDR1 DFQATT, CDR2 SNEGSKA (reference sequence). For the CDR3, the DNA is TGCAGTGCTGGGGGCGGGACAGCGAGCTCCTACAATGAGCAGTACTTC. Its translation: CSAGGGTASSYNEQYF.

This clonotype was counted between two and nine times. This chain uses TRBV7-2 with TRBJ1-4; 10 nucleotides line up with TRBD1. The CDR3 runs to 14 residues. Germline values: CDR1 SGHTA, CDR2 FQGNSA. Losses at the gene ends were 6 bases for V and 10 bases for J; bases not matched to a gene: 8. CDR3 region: CASRPPGQGLKLFF. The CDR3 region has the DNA TGTGCCAGCAGGCCCCCGGGACAGGGGTTAAAACTGTTTTTT.

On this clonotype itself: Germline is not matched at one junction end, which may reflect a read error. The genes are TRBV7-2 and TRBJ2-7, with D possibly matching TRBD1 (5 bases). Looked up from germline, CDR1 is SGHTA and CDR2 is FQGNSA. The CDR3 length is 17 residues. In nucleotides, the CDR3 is TGTGCCAGAAGCTTAGGTCTCGGCAGGGTATTTCCCTACGAGCAGTACTTC. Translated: CARSLGLGRVFPYEQYF.

Written as DNA, the CDR3 is TGTGCCAGCAGCTTAGAGCTGGCGGGCACTGAAGCTTTCTTT. Amino acids: CASSLELAGTEAFF. The chain uses TRBV7-9 and TRBJ1-1; D is unresolved. The CDR3 runs to 14 residues. Looked up from germline, CDR1 is SEHNR and CDR2 is FQNEAQ (reference sequence). Trimming took off 1 base at V and 4 bases at J, with 10 bases between the two ends.

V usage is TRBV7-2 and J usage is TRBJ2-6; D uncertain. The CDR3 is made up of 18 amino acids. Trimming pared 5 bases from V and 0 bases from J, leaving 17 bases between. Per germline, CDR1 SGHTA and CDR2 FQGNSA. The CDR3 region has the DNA TGTGCCAGCAGCCCAGATCTTGGGGTTCCCTCTGGGGCCAACGTCCTGACTTTC. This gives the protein CASSPDLGVPSGANVLTF.

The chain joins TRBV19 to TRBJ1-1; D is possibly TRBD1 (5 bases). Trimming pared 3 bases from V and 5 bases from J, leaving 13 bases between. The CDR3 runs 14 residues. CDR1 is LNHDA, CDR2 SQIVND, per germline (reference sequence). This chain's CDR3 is CASSIPGPRTEAFF. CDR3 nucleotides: TGTGCCAGTAGTATCCCGGGACCGAGAACTGAAGCTTTCTTT.

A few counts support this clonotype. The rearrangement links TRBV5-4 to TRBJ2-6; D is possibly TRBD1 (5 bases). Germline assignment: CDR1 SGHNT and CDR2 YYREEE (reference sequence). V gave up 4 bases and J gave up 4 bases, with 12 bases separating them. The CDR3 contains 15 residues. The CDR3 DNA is TGTGCCAGCAGCGTACAGGTCCCCGGGGCCAACGTCCTGACTTTC. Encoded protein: CASSVQVPGANVLTF.

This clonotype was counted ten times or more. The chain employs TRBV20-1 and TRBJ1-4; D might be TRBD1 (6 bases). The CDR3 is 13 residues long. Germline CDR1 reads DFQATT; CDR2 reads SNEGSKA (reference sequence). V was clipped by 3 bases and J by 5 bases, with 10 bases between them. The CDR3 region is CSARDRLNEKLFF. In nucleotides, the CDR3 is TGCAGTGCTAGGGACAGACTGAATGAAAAACTGTTTTTT.